This record looks at one TCR beta chain sequence and its context. Its antigen remains unknown. The sample originates from a study of shared clonotypes between healthy human individuals. The CDR3 length is 19 residues. CDR1 is SGHAT, CDR2 FQNNGV, per germline. Trimming cost V 4 bases and J 4 bases; bases outside gene matches: 14. All participating donors were Caucasian adults from Nashville, Tennessee. Study-level points and caveats: Naive subsets generally exceeded memory subsets in estimated richness.

Assay execution proceeded at the deep level. Sequencing used immunoSEQ multiplex PCR; TCRdb keeps in-frame clones, though not all of them. The sample records hundreds of thousands of clones, 97% being singletons. J is TRBJ1-4 and V is TRBV11-2; 11 nucleotides align to TRBD1. This sequence was found in a young woman in good health. Sequenced material: naive CD4+ T cells sorted from blood. Subset here: CD45RA+ positively selected. The CDR3 protein is CASSSRHGQGAYFNEKLFF. CDR3 nucleotide sequence: TGTGCCAGCAGCTCCCGACATGGACAGGGGGCTTATTTTAATGAAAAACTGTTTTTT.